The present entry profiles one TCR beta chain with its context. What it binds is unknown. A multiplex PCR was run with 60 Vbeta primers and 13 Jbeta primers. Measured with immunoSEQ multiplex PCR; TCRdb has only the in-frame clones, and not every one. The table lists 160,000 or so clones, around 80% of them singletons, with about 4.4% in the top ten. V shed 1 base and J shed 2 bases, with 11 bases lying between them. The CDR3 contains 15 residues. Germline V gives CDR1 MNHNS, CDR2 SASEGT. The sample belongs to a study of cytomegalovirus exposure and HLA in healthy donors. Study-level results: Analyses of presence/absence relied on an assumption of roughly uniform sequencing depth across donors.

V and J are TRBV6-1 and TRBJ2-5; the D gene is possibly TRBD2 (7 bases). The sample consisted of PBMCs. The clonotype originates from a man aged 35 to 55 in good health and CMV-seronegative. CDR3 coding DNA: TGTGCCAGCAGTGAAGTTGGGAGGGGGCAAGAGACCCAGTACTTC. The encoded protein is CASSEVGRGQETQYF.